This TCR beta chain emerged from a study of OX40 agonist ivuxolimab in advanced cancers. Using immunoSEQ multiplex PCR, the repertoire was profiled, and TCRdb retains in-frame clones only, with some absent. The sample yields approximately 76,000 clones, approximately 85% seen once. General study results and limits: Doses of 0.1 to 3.0 mg/kg were accompanied by clonal expansion of CD4+ and CD8+ blood T cells by week 6.

Concerning this clone: Its antigen is undetermined.

Germline V CDR1 and CDR2: DFQATT, SNEGSKA (reference sequence). The CDR3 runs to 10 residues. Trimming removed 3 bases at V and 13 bases at J, with 12 bases between. This rearrangement joins TRBV20-1 to TRBJ1-1, with D possibly TRBD1 on 5 matching bases. This sample comprised CD4+ or CD8+ T cells sorted from blood, obtained in a trial of the OX40 agonist ivuxolimab. This sequence originates from an adult with an advanced solid tumor such as melanoma, head and neck, liver or kidney cancer. Here the CDR3 DNA reads TGCAGTGCTAGGGGTGGGAGGGGTTTCTTT. This codes for CSARGGRGFF.